These 13 T cell receptor beta chains came from one sample sequenced in a study of blood T cell repertoires in COVID-19. The assay was immunoSEQ multiplex PCR, and TCRdb's table has in-frame clones only and misses some. This repertoire shows 90,000 to 100,000 clones, roughly 72% found once; its top ten account for approximately 23%. The sequenced material came from peripheral blood. These receptors all come from a woman aged 55 to 70 in a cohort sampled during active or convalescent COVID-19.

The rearrangement links TRBV7-6 to TRBJ2-7, with 7 bases aligning to TRBD1. The germline V gene encodes CDR1 SGHVS and CDR2 FNYEAQ. This CDR3 comprises 15 residues. Losses at the gene ends were 5 bases for V and 7 bases for J; bases not matched to a gene: 14. DNA for the CDR3: TGTGCCAGCAGCAAACCCGGGACAGATCTCCGGGAGCAGTACTTC. This translates into CASSKPGTDLREQYF.

V gene TRBV27 combines with J gene TRBJ2-5; 12 positions match TRBD2. This CDR3 region has 17 residues. With 6 bases clipped from V and 2 bases from J, the junction kept 10 bases outside the gene matches. Germline-derived CDR1 and CDR2 are MNHEY and SMNVEV (reference sequence). CDR3: CASRVPRLAGGQETQYF. The CDR3 bases are TGTGCCAGCAGGGTGCCGCGTCTAGCGGGGGGGCAAGAGACCCAGTACTTC.

This chain connects TRBV19 to TRBJ1-5; D is possibly TRBD1 (6 bases). The CDR3 runs to 13 residues. Germline-derived CDR1 and CDR2 are LNHDA and SQIVND (reference sequence). Trimming removed 5 bases at V and 3 bases at J, with 8 bases between. CDR3 protein: CASSRTDNQPQHF. DNA for the CDR3: TGTGCCAGTAGTCGGACAGACAATCAGCCCCAGCATTTT.

V gene TRBV7-2 combines with J gene TRBJ1-5; D is unresolved. This CDR3 has 14 amino acids. V shed 6 bases and J shed 1 base, with 10 bases lying between them. CDR1 is SGHTA, CDR2 FQGNSA, per germline. The CDR3 nucleotides are TGTGCCAGCAGTCCAATAGCAAGCAATCAGCCCCAGCATTTT. Translation: CASSPIASNQPQHF. Full variable domain (missing parts from reference TRBV7-2 and TRBJ1-5): GAGVSQSPSNKVTEKGKDVELRCDPISGHTALYWYRQSLGQGLEFLIYFQGNSAPDKSGLPSDRFSAERTGGSVSTLTIQRTQQEDSAVYLCASSPIASNQPQHFGDGTRLSIL.

The V call is TRBV4-3, the J call TRBJ2-3, with D unresolved. This CDR3 has 16 residues. Germline V gene lookup returns CDR1 LGHNA and CDR2 YSLEER. V lost 1 base to trimming and J lost 0 bases, with 11 bases between them. This CDR3 reads CASSQVGGYSTDTQYF. The CDR3 DNA is TGCGCCAGCAGCCAAGTCGGCGGCTATAGCACAGATACGCAGTATTTT.

This chain links TRBV18 with TRBJ2-2; the match to TRBD1 covers 7 bases. V trimming: 5 bases; J trimming: 7 bases; junction bases outside the gene matches: 13. The CDR3 contains 16 residues. Germline assignment: CDR1 KGHSH and CDR2 LQKENI. The DNA of the CDR3 is TGTGCCAGCTCAGCAATAAACAGGGGTGCGGACGGGGAGCTGTTTTTT. Amino acids: CASSAINRGADGELFF. The whole variable domain, filled in from reference TRBV18 and TRBJ2-2, reads NAGVMQNPRHLVRRRGQEARLRCSPMKGHSHVYWYRQLPEEGLKFMVYLQKENIIDESGMPKERFSAEFPKEGPSILRIQQVVRGDSAAYFCASSAINRGADGELFFGEGSRLTVL.

V gene TRBV7-2 combines with J gene TRBJ2-5, with TRBD2 identical over 13 bases. V dropped 4 bases and J dropped 4; count of bases not matched to a gene: 9. This CDR3 comprises 17 residues. Germline lookup yields CDR1 SGHTA and CDR2 FQGNSA. In DNA form, the CDR3 reads TGTGCCAGCAGCTCCGGACTAGCGGGGGTTACCGGAGAGACCCAGTACTTC. Its protein product is CASSSGLAGVTGETQYF.

The CDR3 DNA sequence: TGTGCCAGCAGTGAAGCGAAAACAGGTGAGACCCAGTACTTC. Its translation: CASSEAKTGETQYF. This chain joins TRBV2 and TRBJ2-5; D is perhaps TRBD1 (5 bases). CDR3 size: 14 residues. V gave up 0 bases and J gave up 5 bases, with 10 bases separating them. Germline V CDR1 and CDR2: SNHLY, FYNNEI.

The V call is TRBV2, the J call TRBJ1-4; no clear D gene. V was cut by 5 bases and J by 3 bases, with 13 bases left in between. This CDR3 is built from 15 residues. Germline lookup yields CDR1 SNHLY and CDR2 FYNNEI. The CDR3 here is CASSWWGGPNEKLFF. The DNA of the CDR3 is TGTGCCAGCAGTTGGTGGGGAGGGCCTAATGAAAAACTGTTTTTT.

The chain couples TRBV9 to TRBJ2-2; 11 bases are shared with TRBD2. Germline loops: CDR1 SGDLS, CDR2 YYNGEE. Trimming removed 2 bases from V and 6 bases from J; junction bases left unmatched: 6. The CDR3 is 16 amino acids. The chain's CDR3 is CASSVSGGASAGELFF. CDR3 sequence (DNA): TGTGCCAGCAGCGTTAGCGGGGGGGCCTCCGCCGGGGAGCTGTTTTTT.

CDR3 in DNA: TGTGCCAGCAACCCCCTTCCCGGGACTACACCTAGCTCCTACAATGAGCAGTTCTTC. Translated: CASNPLPGTTPSSYNEQFF. The chain employs TRBV6-2 or TRBV6-3 and TRBJ2-1; 7 bases line up with TRBD2. CDR1 is MNHEY and CDR2 is SVGEGT in the germline V gene. This CDR3 contains 19 residues. V shed 7 bases and J 0 bases; nucleotides not matched to a gene: 18.

The J gene is TRBJ2-7, the V gene TRBV29-1, with D maybe TRBD1 (5 bases). The CDR3 has 12 residues. Trimming left V 4 bases short and J 7 bases short, with 14 bases between. The germline gives CDR1 SQVTM, CDR2 ANQGSEA. CDR3 residues: CSVAGPGIEQYF. The CDR3 DNA sequence: TGCAGCGTTGCCGGGCCAGGGATTGAGCAGTACTTC.

V is TRBV14 and J is TRBJ2-1, with D possibly being TRBD2 (6 bases). Trimming removed 5 bases at V and 12 bases at J, with 17 bases between. The CDR3 totals 13 residues. Germline V gives CDR1 SGHDN, CDR2 FVKESK. DNA for the CDR3: TGTGCCAGCAGCAACCCGGCGGGGACCCTGCAGTTCTTC. It specifies CASSNPAGTLQFF.